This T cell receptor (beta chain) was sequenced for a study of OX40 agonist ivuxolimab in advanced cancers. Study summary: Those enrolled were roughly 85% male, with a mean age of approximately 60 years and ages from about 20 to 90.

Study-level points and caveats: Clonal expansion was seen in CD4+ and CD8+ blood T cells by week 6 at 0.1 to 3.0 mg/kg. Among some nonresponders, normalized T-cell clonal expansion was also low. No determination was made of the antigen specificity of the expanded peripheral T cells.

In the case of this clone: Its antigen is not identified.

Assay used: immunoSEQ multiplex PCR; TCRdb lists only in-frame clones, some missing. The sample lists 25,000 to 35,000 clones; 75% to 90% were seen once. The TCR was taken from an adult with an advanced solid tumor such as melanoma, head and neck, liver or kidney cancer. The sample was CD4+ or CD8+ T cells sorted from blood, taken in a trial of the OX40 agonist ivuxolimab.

CDR3 amino acids: CASSVNGGQVYEQYF. CDR3 sequence (DNA): TGTGCCAGCAGCGTAAATGGGGGGCAGGTGTACGAGCAGTACTTC. V is TRBV9 and J is TRBJ2-7; the D gene could be TRBD1 or TRBD2 (6 bases each). V was shortened by 1 base and J by 4 bases, with 15 bases between the two germline ends. This CDR3 comprises 15 residues. The germline V gene has CDR1 SGDLS and CDR2 YYNGEE.